These T cell receptor beta chains were read from a single sample in a study of response to subunit inactivated influenza vaccine. TCRdb reprocessed the RT-PCR reads with MiXCR, giving one entry per CDR3 protein. This table has around 530,000 distinct CDR3 sequences, around 11% appearing once. The sequencing used PBMCs from blood, collected on the day of vaccination. The receptor set was obtained from a man aged 45-60 years who received an inactivated influenza vaccine. The CDR3 runs from the conserved cysteine through the conserved F or W.

V gene,J gene,CDR3 protein
TRBV27,TRBJ2-4,CASSLFAGSLAKNIQYF
TRBV7-2,TRBJ2-3,CASSPTGGAYSTDTQYF
TRBV7-2,TRBJ2-5,CASSLARPETQYF
TRBV5-4,TRBJ2-1,CASSKAGGSSYNEQFF
TRBV6-5,TRBJ2-5,CASRTTGETQYF
TRBV5-5,TRBJ2-7,CASSLFPAGSYEQYF
TRBV25-1,TRBJ2-1,CASSDQGAEAEQFF
TRBV20-1,TRBJ2-2,CSVRSVPGTGELFF
TRBV29-1,TRBJ2-1,CSVRGPLAGKNNEQFF
TRBV4-1,TRBJ1-1,CASSQEEMKTEAFF
TRBV4-1,TRBJ2-5,CASSQEPGSRAQYF
TRBV27,TRBJ1-5,CASREGQISNQPQNF
TRBV14,TRBJ2-1,CASSQGWAVLMSKQFF
TRBV29-1,TRBJ1-2,CSVDLEINYGYTF
TRBV6-2/TRBV6-3,TRBJ2-1,CASGDMPLSYNEQFF
TRBV14,TRBJ2-3,CASSQVWNSKISTDTQYF
TRBV7-9,TRBJ2-1,CASSPGTGPYNEQFF
TRBV5-1,TRBJ2-6,CASSSYFGPRSGITGANVLTF
TRBV13,TRBJ2-2,CASSPPESAPGLAGGTNTGELFF
TRBV5-5,TRBJ1-2,CASRQQGGARGYTF
TRBV7-8,TRBJ2-2,CASRPVRGTGMEGNTGELFF
TRBV20-1,TRBJ2-1,CSALTTGAGSYNEQFF
TRBV5-6,TRBJ2-5,CASRLTQELGQGQETQYF
TRBV10-2,TRBJ2-2,CASSAFYTGELFF
TRBV27,TRBJ2-1,CASSSPRESTDTEQFF
TRBV4-1,TRBJ2-7,CASSQDQHRLAGGGEQYF
TRBV20-1,TRBJ1-1,CSASRQINTEAFF
TRBV7-9,TRBJ2-5,CASSPRQGSQETQYF
TRBV6-2/TRBV6-3,TRBJ2-3,CASRLAGTSGTDTQYF
TRBV6-1,TRBJ2-7,CASRNVQGADEQYF